A selection of T cell receptor beta chains follows, all from one sample in a study of T cells in tuberculosis. The assay was immunoSEQ multiplex PCR, and TCRdb's table has in-frame clones only and misses some. The sample has some 26,000 clones, around 90% seen once. Sequenced material: PBMCs. These TCRs come from a donor between 10 and 29 years old with latent tuberculosis or without tuberculosis infection. Some clones in this sample may be carry-over from other donors' samples. Each CDR3 is given with its conserved first and last residue. D genes are given only for firm matches. Rows may omit the clone size; those that give it use once, few, many or a size class.

>NA|TRBV2|TRBJ2-3|NA
TGTGCCAGCAGGACCCCCGGATCTAGTGCAGATACGCAGTATTTT
CASRTPGSSADTQYF
>NA|TRBV5-1|TRBJ1-2|NA
TGCGCCAGCAGCTTGGCCGGAACTAAGGGGGACTACACCTTC
CASSLAGTKGDYTF
>NA|TRBV29-1|TRBJ2-1|NA
TGCAGCGGTGGACTTTACAATGAGCAGTTCTTC
CSGGLYNEQFF
>NA|TRBV25-1|TRBJ1-1|NA
TGTGCCAGCAGTGGCGGGGGGCTGCAGGTTGAAGCTTTCTTT
CASSGGGLQVEAFF
>NA|TRBV5-1|TRBJ2-3|TRBD2
TGCGCCAGCAGCGCTGTTTGGACTAGCGGGGACACAGATACGCAGTATTTT
CASSAVWTSGDTDTQYF
>NA|TRBV4-1|TRBJ2-3|TRBD1
TGCGCCAGCAGCCAAGCAGACAGGGGGGCAGATACGCAGTATTTT
CASSQADRGADTQYF
>NA|TRBV7-3|TRBJ1-1|NA
TGTGCCAGCACTCCCCTCAGGCCATGGGACACTGAAGCTTTCTTT
CASTPLRPWDTEAFF
>NA|TRBV11-2|TRBJ2-3|NA
TGTGCCAGCAGCCTGAGAGATACGCAGTATTTT
CASSLRDTQYF
>NA|TRBV7-2|TRBJ2-2|NA
TGTGCCAGCAGCTTAGTCCGGAACACCGGGGAGCTGTTTTTT
CASSLVRNTGELFF
>once|TRBV6-5|TRBJ1-1|NA
TGTGCCAGCAGTCAGGGCGGACAGGAAGCTTTCTTT
CASSQGGQEAFF
>NA|TRBV27|TRBJ2-1|TRBD2
TGTGCCAGCAGTCCCCCTCGGCTAGCGGGGGGCGGGGGTGAGCAGTTCTTC
CASSPPRLAGGGGEQFF
>NA|TRBV15|TRBJ2-2|TRBD2
TGTGCCACCAGCAGGGGGACTAGCGGGAGGGAACATAGTACCGGGGAGCTGTTTTTT
CATSRGTSGREHSTGELFF
>NA|TRBV5-6|TRBJ1-4|NA
TGTGCCAGCAGCTTGGTTGCAGGGGTCAATGAAAAACTGTTTTTT
CASSLVAGVNEKLFF
>NA|TRBV28|TRBJ2-7|TRBD1
TGTGCCAGCCGGGACAGGGGGCGCGAGCAGTACTTC
CASRDRGREQYF
>NA|TRBV27|TRBJ2-2|NA
TGTGCCAGCAGTTTACTGGCCAGCACCGGGGAGCTGTTTTTT
CASSLLASTGELFF
>NA|TRBV30|TRBJ1-1|NA
TGTGCCTGGAGTCCCATACGGGGACTCACTGAAGCTTTCTTT
CAWSPIRGLTEAFF
>NA|TRBV7-2|TRBJ2-1|NA
TGTGCCAGCAGCCTCCAATTGAGGAATGAGCAGTTCTTC
CASSLQLRNEQFF
>NA|TRBV19|TRBJ2-7|NA
TGTGCCAGTAGTACCCTTGGGGGGTCCTACGAGCAGTACTTC
CASSTLGGSYEQYF
>NA|TRBV25-1|TRBJ2-7|TRBD1
TGTGCCACCGCGAGAGGGGGGACAGGACCATACGAGCAGTACTTC
CATARGGTGPYEQYF
>NA|TRBV6-1|TRBJ1-2|TRBD1
TGTGCCAGCAGTGACCCGTCTCGGGCAGGGGGCTATGGCTACACCTTC
CASSDPSRAGGYGYTF
>NA|TRBV27|TRBJ2-7|NA
TGTGCCAGCAGTTTTAGGGGTAGCTCCTACGAGCAGTACTTC
CASSFRGSSYEQYF
>NA|TRBV28|TRBJ1-1|NA
TGTGCCAGCAGTTCGATCCGGGAGCGCACTGAAGCTTTCTTT
CASSSIRERTEAFF
>NA|TRBV14|TRBJ2-7|NA
TGTGCCAGCAGCCAAGAGGGGGGGCCGTCCTACGAGCAGTACTTC
CASSQEGGPSYEQYF
>NA|TRBV20-1|TRBJ2-1|TRBD2
TGCAGTTGGACTAGAATCAATGAGCAGTTCTTC
CSWTRINEQFF